These T cell receptor beta chains were read from a single sample in a study of immune characterization of retroperitoneal liposarcoma. TCRdb reprocessed the PCR reads via MiXCR and lists one record per CDR3 protein. The sample shows 10,000 to 13,000 distinct CDR3 sequences, around 28% of them seen only once. Material: tumor tissue. The receptors were sampled from a male donor with retroperitoneal liposarcoma. Both conserved end residues are part of each CDR3. The D gene is left open where the match is weak. Only some rows state a clone size, as once, few, many or a class for expanded clones.

clone_size: .; j_call: TRBJ2-3; v_call: TRBV6-1; d_call: TRBD2; cdr3_aa: CASSYAGGDTQYF; cdr3_nt: TGTGCCAGCAGTTACGCGGGGGGAGATACGCAGTATTTT
clone_size: .; j_call: TRBJ2-1; v_call: TRBV5-1; d_call: .; cdr3_aa: CASSLGRSYYNEQFF; cdr3_nt: TGCGCCAGCAGCTTGGGCAGAAGCTATTACAATGAGCAGTTCTTC
clone_size: .; j_call: TRBJ2-1; v_call: TRBV6-1; d_call: TRBD1; cdr3_aa: CASSEGRGPGEQFF; cdr3_nt: TGTGCCAGCAGTGAGGGCAGGGGGCCGGGCGAGCAGTTCTTC
clone_size: .; j_call: TRBJ1-1; v_call: TRBV6-1; d_call: TRBD1; cdr3_aa: CASSYSDRGLTEAFF; cdr3_nt: TGTGCCAGCAGTTATTCCGACAGGGGGCTGACTGAAGCTTTCTTT
clone_size: .; j_call: TRBJ2-4; v_call: TRBV10-1; d_call: TRBD2; cdr3_aa: CATKLAGAPYNEQYF; cdr3_nt: TGCGCCACCAAACTAGCGGGGGCCCCTTACAATGAGCAGTACTTC
clone_size: .; j_call: TRBJ1-5; v_call: TRBV7-8; d_call: .; cdr3_aa: CASSQFEGNQPQHF; cdr3_nt: TGTGCCAGCAGCCAGTTCGAGGGCAATCAGCCCCAGCATTTT
clone_size: medium-sized; j_call: TRBJ2-1; v_call: TRBV7-7; d_call: .; cdr3_aa: CASSLRELGEQFF; cdr3_nt: TGTGCTAGCAGCTTAAGGGAATTGGGTGAGCAGTTCTTC
clone_size: .; j_call: TRBJ2-3; v_call: TRBV6-1; d_call: .; cdr3_aa: CASMGGVVDTQYF; cdr3_nt: TGTGCCAGCATGGGAGGCGTCGTAGATACGCAGTATTTT
clone_size: .; j_call: TRBJ2-3; v_call: TRBV6-1; d_call: TRBD2; cdr3_aa: CASSGVLRGGYTDTQYF; cdr3_nt: TGTGCCAGCAGTGGGGTCCTGCGGGGGGGCTATACAGATACGCAGTATTTT
clone_size: .; j_call: TRBJ1-2; v_call: TRBV6-1; d_call: .; cdr3_aa: CASSYTRDNYYGYTF; cdr3_nt: TGTGCCAGCAGTTATACTAGGGACAATTACTATGGCTACACCTTC